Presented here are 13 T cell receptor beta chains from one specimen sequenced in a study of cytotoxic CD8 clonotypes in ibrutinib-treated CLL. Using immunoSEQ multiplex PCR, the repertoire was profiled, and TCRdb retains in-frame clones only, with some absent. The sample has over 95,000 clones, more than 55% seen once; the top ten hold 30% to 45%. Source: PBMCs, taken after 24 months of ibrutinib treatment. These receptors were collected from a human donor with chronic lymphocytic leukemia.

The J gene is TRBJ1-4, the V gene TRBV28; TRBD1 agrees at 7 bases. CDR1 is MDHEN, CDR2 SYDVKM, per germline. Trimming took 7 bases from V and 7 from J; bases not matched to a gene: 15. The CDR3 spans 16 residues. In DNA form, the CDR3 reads TGTGCCAGCAACTCCCAAACTACAGGGGTTAGTGAAAAACTGTTTTTT. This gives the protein CASNSQTTGVSEKLFF.

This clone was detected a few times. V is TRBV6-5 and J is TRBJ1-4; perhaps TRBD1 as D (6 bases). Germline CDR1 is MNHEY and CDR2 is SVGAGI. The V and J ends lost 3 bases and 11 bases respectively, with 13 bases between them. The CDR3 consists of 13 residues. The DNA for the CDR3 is TGTGCCAGCAGTTATGAGGGGGGAAGGAAACTGTTTTTT. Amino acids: CASSYEGGRKLFF.

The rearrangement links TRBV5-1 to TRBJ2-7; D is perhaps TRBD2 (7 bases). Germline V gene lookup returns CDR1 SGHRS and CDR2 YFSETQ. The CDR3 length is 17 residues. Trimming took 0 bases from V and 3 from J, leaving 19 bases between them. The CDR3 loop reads CASSLGPTGGTDYEQYF. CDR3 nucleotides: TGCGCCAGCAGCTTGGGCCCCACGGGGGGCACAGACTACGAGCAGTACTTC.

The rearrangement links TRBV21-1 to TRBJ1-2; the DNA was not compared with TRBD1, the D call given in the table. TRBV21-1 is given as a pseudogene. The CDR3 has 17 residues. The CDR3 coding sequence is TGTGCCAGCAGCAGTTTCTCCGGGACAGGGGCGGACTATGGCTACACCTTC. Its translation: CASSSFSGTGADYGYTF.

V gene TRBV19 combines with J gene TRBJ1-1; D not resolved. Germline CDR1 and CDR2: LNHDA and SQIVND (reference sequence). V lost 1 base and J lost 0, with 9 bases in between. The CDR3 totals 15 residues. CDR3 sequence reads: CASSIAKNLNTEAFF. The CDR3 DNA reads TGTGCCAGTAGTATAGCGAAAAACCTGAACACTGAAGCTTTCTTT. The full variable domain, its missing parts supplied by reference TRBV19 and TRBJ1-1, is DGGITQSPKYLFRKEGQNVTLSCEQNLNHDAMYWYRQDPGQGLRLIYYSQIVNDFQKGDIAEGYSVSREKKESFPLTVTSAQKNPTAFYLCASSIAKNLNTEAFFGQGTRLTVV.

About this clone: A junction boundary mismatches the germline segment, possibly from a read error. CDR3 bases: TGTGCTAGCAGCCCCCGCCAAGGCCACGAGCAGTACTTC. It yields the protein CASSPRQGHEQYF. The genes are TRBV7-7 and TRBJ2-7; D unresolved. The CDR3 is made up of 13 amino acids. CDR1 and CDR2 from the germline V gene are SSHAT and FNYEAQ (reference sequence).

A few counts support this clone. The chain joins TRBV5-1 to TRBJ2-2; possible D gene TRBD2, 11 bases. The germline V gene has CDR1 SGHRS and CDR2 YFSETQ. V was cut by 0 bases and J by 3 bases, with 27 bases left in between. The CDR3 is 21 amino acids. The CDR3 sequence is CASSLGALRDRGLADTGELFF. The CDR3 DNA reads TGCGCCAGCAGCTTGGGGGCTCTCCGGGACAGGGGACTAGCGGACACCGGGGAGCTGTTTTTT.

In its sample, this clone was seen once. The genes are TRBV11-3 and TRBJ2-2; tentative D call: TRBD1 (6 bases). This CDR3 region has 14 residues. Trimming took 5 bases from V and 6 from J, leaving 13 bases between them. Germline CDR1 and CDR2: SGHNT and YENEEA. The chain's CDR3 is CASSQFEGAGELFF. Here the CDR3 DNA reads TGTGCCAGCAGCCAATTCGAGGGGGCCGGGGAGCTGTTTTTT.

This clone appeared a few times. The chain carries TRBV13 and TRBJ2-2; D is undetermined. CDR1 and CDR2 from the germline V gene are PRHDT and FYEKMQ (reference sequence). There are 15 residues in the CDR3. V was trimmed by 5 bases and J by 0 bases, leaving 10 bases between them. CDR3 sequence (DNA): TGTGCCAGCAGCCTAGAGACATCGAACACCGGGGAGCTGTTTTTT. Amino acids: CASSLETSNTGELFF.

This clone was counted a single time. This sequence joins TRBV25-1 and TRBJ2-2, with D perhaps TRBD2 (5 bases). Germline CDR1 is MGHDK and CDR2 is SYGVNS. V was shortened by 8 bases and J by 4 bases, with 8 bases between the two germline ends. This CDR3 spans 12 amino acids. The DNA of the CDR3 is TGTGCCAGCGGACTTCTCACCGGGGAGCTGTTTTTT. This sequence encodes CASGLLTGELFF. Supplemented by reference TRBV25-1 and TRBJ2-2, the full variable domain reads EADIYQTPRYLVIGTGKKITLECSQTMGHDKMYWYQQDPGMELHLIHYSYGVNSTEKGDLSSESTVSRIRTEHFPLTLESARPSHTSQYLCASGLLTGELFFGEGSRLTVL.

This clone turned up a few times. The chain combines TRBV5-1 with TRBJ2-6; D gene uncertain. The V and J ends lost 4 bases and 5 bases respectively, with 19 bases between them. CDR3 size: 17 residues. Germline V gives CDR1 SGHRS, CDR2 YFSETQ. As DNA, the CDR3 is TGCGCCAGCAGCCAATACGGTTCACAAAGTCGGGCCAACGTCCTGACTTTC. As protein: CASSQYGSQSRANVLTF. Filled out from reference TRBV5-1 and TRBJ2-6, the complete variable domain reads KAGVTQTPRYLIKTRGQQVTLSCSPISGHRSVSWYQQTPGQGLQFLFEYFSETQRNKGNFPGRFSGRQFSNSRSEMNVSTLELGDSALYLCASSQYGSQSRANVLTFGAGSRLTVL.

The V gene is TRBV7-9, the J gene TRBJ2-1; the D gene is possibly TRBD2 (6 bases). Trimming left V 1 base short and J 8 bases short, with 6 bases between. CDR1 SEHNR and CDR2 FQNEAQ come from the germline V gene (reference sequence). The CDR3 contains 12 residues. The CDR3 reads CASSLGGDEQFF. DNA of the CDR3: TGTGCCAGCAGCTTAGGGGGGGATGAGCAGTTCTTC.

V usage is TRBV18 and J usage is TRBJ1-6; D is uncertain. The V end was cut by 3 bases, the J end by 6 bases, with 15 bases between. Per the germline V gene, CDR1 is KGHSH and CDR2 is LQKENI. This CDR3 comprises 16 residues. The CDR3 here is CASSPGREGGNSPLHF. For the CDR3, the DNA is TGTGCCAGCTCACCGGGAAGGGAGGGTGGTAATTCACCCCTCCACTTT.